The 5 T cell receptor beta chains in this list originate from one sample, sequenced in a study of CD8 T cells in Susac syndrome. An input of about 0.5 to 1 ug of RNA was subjected to reverse transcription using random hexamers. TCRdb ran MiXCR on the immunoSEQ multiplex PCR reads and lists one entry per CDR3 protein. Found here are some 190,000 distinct CDR3 sequences, roughly 95% of them singletons; the top ten hold 0.1%. Sequencing was done on a sample of CD4+ T cells from PBMCs. The source is a human donor in good health.

For the CDR3, the DNA is TGTGCCAGCAGCTTAGGGACACAGGGCAATGAGCAGTTCTTC. Translating gives CASSLGTQGNEQFF. V gene TRBV7-9 combines with J gene TRBJ2-1, with D perhaps matching TRBD1 (6 bases). CDR1 SEHNR and CDR2 FQNEAQ come from the germline V gene (reference sequence). V was shortened by 1 base and J by 6 bases, with 10 bases between the two germline ends. The CDR3 runs 14 residues.

The J gene is TRBJ2-1, the V gene TRBV7-3; 8 bases agree with TRBD2. V was pared by 5 bases and J by 5 bases, with 8 bases of the junction left unmatched. Germline V gene lookup returns CDR1 SGHTA and CDR2 FQGTGA. This CDR3 is 15 amino acids long. As DNA, the CDR3 is TGTGCCAGCAGCCCTTCGGGACTAGGCGACAATGAGCAGTTCTTC. The encoded protein is CASSPSGLGDNEQFF.

This clonotype was observed once. The CDR3 sequence: CASSSLRSGSGTGELFF. The CDR3 region has the DNA TGTGCCAGCAGCTCCCTTCGCAGCGGGAGTGGCACCGGGGAGCTGTTTTTT. The chain recombines TRBV7-2 with TRBJ2-2; 8 bases are a match to TRBD2. The V segment lost 4 bases and the J segment 4 bases; nucleotides outside the gene matches: 11. The CDR3 sequence is 17 residues long. Germline V CDR1 and CDR2: SGHTA, FQGNSA.

The gene calls are TRBV30 and TRBJ1-1; no definite D call. The CDR3 is made up of 12 amino acids. V shed 7 bases and J shed 8 bases, with 17 bases lying between them. The germline CDR1 and CDR2 sequences are GTSNPN and SVGIG (reference sequence). The CDR3 DNA follows: TGTGCCTCGAGCCGCGGGGAACCCGAAGCTTTCTTT. Encoded protein: CASSRGEPEAFF. Combining the CDR3 with reference TRBV30 and TRBJ1-1 gives the whole variable domain SQTIHQWPATLVQPVGSPLSLECTVEGTSNPNLYWYRQAAGRGLQLLFYSVGIGQISSEVPQNLSASRPQDRQFILSSKKLLLSDSGFYLCASSRGEPEAFFGQGTRLTVV.

The chain joins TRBV29-1 to TRBJ2-3; TRBD2 agrees at 9 bases. CDR1 and CDR2 (germline): SQVTM, ANQGSEA. With V trimmed by 8 bases and J by 5 bases, 8 bases remained unmatched. This CDR3 has 13 residues. CDR3 in DNA: TGCAGCCTTACGGGACTAGCTGGAGATACGCAGTATTTT. It translates to CSLTGLAGDTQYF.